The next 5 T cell receptor beta chains were all read from a single sample in a study of CD8 T cells in ankylosing spondylitis. One entry per CDR3 protein results from TCRdb running MiXCR on the 5' RACE reads. The repertoire consists of more than 250,000 distinct CDR3 sequences, with about 9.9% occurring once and the leading ten covering about 10%. Input material: blood, either unsorted or a sorted T cell fraction (not recorded which). The receptors originated from a female donor with ankylosing spondylitis or in good health (not recorded which).

The V call is TRBV7-2, the J call TRBJ2-5, with 8 bases aligning to TRBD2. Germline CDR1 and CDR2: SGHTA and FQGNSA. The CDR3 spans 11 residues. V trimming: 11 bases; J trimming: 4 bases; junction bases outside the gene matches: 3. CDR3 DNA sequence: TGTGCCGCGGGGGGTGGAGAGACCCAGTACTTC. Its translation is CAAGGGETQYF.

The rearrangement links TRBV7-9 to TRBJ2-7; TRBD2 is a possible D gene (6 bases). V lost 1 base and J 4 bases, leaving 14 bases between the germline ends. Germline values: CDR1 SEHNR, CDR2 FQNEAQ (reference sequence). The CDR3 loop spans 15 amino acids. The DNA of the CDR3 is TGTGCCAGCAGCTTAGTAGGTGGGAGGTTGTACGAGCAGTACTTC. This encodes CASSLVGGRLYEQYF.

The chain joins TRBV2 to TRBJ2-2; 12 nucleotides line up with TRBD2. Per the germline V gene, CDR1 is SNHLY and CDR2 is FYNNEI. Trimming at V came to 7 bases and at J to 8 bases, leaving 11 bases not matched to a gene. The CDR3 loop spans 16 amino acids. CDR3 sequence (DNA): TGTGCCAGCATCGCCTCATCTAGCGGGAGGGCGGGGGAGCTGTTTTTT. This translates into CASIASSSGRAGELFF.

This clonotype was detected only a few times. The rearrangement joins TRBV18 to TRBJ2-2, with TRBD2 matching 8 bases. The CDR3 is 18 residues long. Trimming took 3 bases from V and 0 from J; bases not matched to a gene: 9. Per germline, CDR1 KGHSH and CDR2 LQKENI. The CDR3 loop is CASSPLSGTLPNTGELFF. CDR3 nucleotides: TGTGCCAGCTCACCCCTTAGCGGGACCCTGCCGAACACCGGGGAGCTGTTTTTT.

The sample holds many counts of this clonotype. The V call is TRBV5-1, the J call TRBJ2-1, with D possibly matching TRBD1 (6 bases). Germline lookup yields CDR1 SGHRS and CDR2 YFSETQ. The CDR3 runs to 14 residues. V lost 3 bases and J lost 5, with 12 bases in between. The CDR3 nucleotides read TGCGCCAGCAGCTGGAACAGGGCCCACAATGAGCAGTTCTTC. This sequence encodes CASSWNRAHNEQFF.